This is a list of T cell receptor beta chains from one sample in a study of shared clonotypes between healthy human individuals. The method was immunoSEQ multiplex PCR; TCRdb's version includes in-frame clones alone and lacks a portion of them. The sample lists roughly 1,500,000 clones, 95% to 99% occurring once. The sequenced material came from naive CD4+ T cells sorted from blood. The receptors stem from a man aged 25 to 45 in good health. Each CDR3 is given with its conserved first and last residue. Fields, in order: D gene, J gene, clone size, V gene, CDR3 DNA, CDR3 protein. D genes are given only for firm matches. Expanded clones are given a class, and other clones once, few, many or no size at all.

NA	TRBJ2-1	NA	TRBV20-1	TGCAGTGCAAAGACGGACAATGAGCAGTTCTTC	CSAKTDNEQFF
NA	TRBJ2-3	NA	TRBV4-1	TGCGCCAGCAGCCAAGTCCCAGGGGCAGATACGCAGTATTTT	CASSQVPGADTQYF
NA	TRBJ1-1	NA	TRBV15	TGTGCCACCAGCAGCGGAGCGAGCGGGGTGGTGAACACTGAAGCTTTCTTT	CATSSGASGVVNTEAFF
NA	TRBJ1-5	NA	TRBV9	TGTGCCAGCAGCGTAGCTCAAAGAACCTACAATCAGCCCCAGCATTTT	CASSVAQRTYNQPQHF
NA	TRBJ1-5	few	TRBV5-1	TGCGCCAGCAGCCCGGACGGCAATAGCAATCAGCCCCAGCATTTT	CASSPDGNSNQPQHF
TRBD1	TRBJ2-3	NA	TRBV9	TGTGCCAGCAGCGTCGGACAGGGTGGGGATACGCAGTATTTT	CASSVGQGGDTQYF
NA	TRBJ2-7	NA	TRBV21-1	TGTGCCAGCAGCATACGGGACGGGACCTACGAGCAGTACTTC	CASSIRDGTYEQYF
NA	TRBJ1-3	NA	TRBV30	TGTGCCTGGATGCCCCGTGGCCTGAGGGGAAACACCATATATTTT	CAWMPRGLRGNTIYF
NA	TRBJ2-3	NA	TRBV5-1	TGCGCCAGCAGCTTGGCTCGTCTAGCGCACCCAGACGTATCTAGCACAGATACGCAGTATTTT	CASSLARLAHPDVSSTDTQYF
NA	TRBJ2-2	NA	TRBV28	TGTGCCAGCGAATCCTATCGAAGCACCGGGGAGCTGTTTTTT	CASESYRSTGELFF
NA	TRBJ1-5	NA	TRBV28	TGTGCCAGCGGCGGGTCAATTGTGAATCAGCCCCAGCATTTT	CASGGSIVNQPQHF
TRBD1	TRBJ1-2	NA	TRBV18	TGTGCCAGCTCACCACGAAGTTTACAGGGGTCGCCCTACTATGGCTACACCTTC	CASSPRSLQGSPYYGYTF
TRBD1	TRBJ2-6	NA	TRBV18	TGTGCCAGCTCACCCCGGGACAGAAACTCTGGGGCCAACGTCCTGACTTTC	CASSPRDRNSGANVLTF
NA	TRBJ1-5	NA	TRBV19	TGTGCCAGTAGTATAGGGCGCACGGGCAATCAGCCCCAGCATTTT	CASSIGRTGNQPQHF
NA	TRBJ2-7	NA	TRBV7-8	TGTGCCAGCAGCAGTACGGGCCGAGCCCCCATCTACGAGCAGTACTTC	CASSSTGRAPIYEQYF
NA	TRBJ2-4	NA	TRBV2	TGTGCCAGCAGTGCCCCTGTCCCAGACATTCAGTACTTC	CASSAPVPDIQYF
TRBD1	TRBJ1-4	NA	TRBV5-1	TGCGCCAGCAGCGGGACAGATCATGAAAAACTGTTTTTT	CASSGTDHEKLFF
NA	TRBJ2-7	NA	TRBV5-1	TGCGCCAGCAGCTTGGGTCTGGGATACTACGAGCAGTACTTC	CASSLGLGYYEQYF